These 4 T cell receptor beta chains were all obtained from the same sample, sequenced in a study of CD8 T cells in ankylosing spondylitis. MiXCR was run by TCRdb on the 5' RACE reads, yielding one entry per CDR3 protein. In the table there are over 75,000 distinct CDR3 sequences, 8.8% of which are singletons. The sequenced sample was blood, either unsorted or a sorted T cell fraction (not recorded which). These receptors all come from a male donor with ankylosing spondylitis or in good health (not recorded which).

This clonotype was observed many times. The rearrangement links TRBV9 to TRBJ1-1; D is ambiguous. The germline V gene has CDR1 SGDLS and CDR2 YYNGEE. The CDR3 has 15 residues. V was cut by 1 base and J by 1 base, with 11 bases left in between. The CDR3 DNA is TGTGCCAGCAGCGTATCGGCTGCCGAGAACACTGAAGCTTTCTTT. Its protein is CASSVSAAENTEAFF.

This clonotype was detected ten times or more. The rearrangement links TRBV27 to TRBJ1-4; a possible D gene is TRBD1 (5 bases). The CDR3 extends over 14 amino acids. V was cut by 2 bases and J by 8 bases, with 12 bases left in between. Per the germline V gene, CDR1 is MNHEY and CDR2 is SMNVEV (reference sequence). This chain's CDR3 is CASSLLGVQEKLFF. CDR3 in DNA: TGTGCCAGCAGTTTACTGGGGGTACAAGAAAAACTGTTTTTT.

This clonotype has ten or more counts. This chain links TRBV10-3 with TRBJ2-7; D is possibly TRBD1 (5 bases). CDR1 is ENHRY, CDR2 SYGVKD, per germline. The V gene lost 3 bases and the J gene lost 5 bases, with 17 bases spanning the gap. This CDR3 is 15 amino acids long. In nucleotides, the CDR3 is TGTGCCATCAGTGACATGCCACGGACACCCAACGAGCAGTACTTC. This gives the protein CAISDMPRTPNEQYF.

The chain couples TRBV7-6 to TRBJ2-2; the match to TRBD1 covers 8 bases. CDR3 length: 16 residues. V shed 5 bases, J shed 6 bases, and the junction held 11 bases outside the gene matches. In germline, CDR1 is SGHVS, CDR2 FNYEAQ. CDR3 in DNA: TGTGCCAGCAGCCCCCCGGACAGGGTCGGGGCCGGGGAGCTGTTTTTT. Protein: CASSPPDRVGAGELFF.